Only one count was recorded for the clone carrying this T cell receptor beta chain. This CDR3 region has 15 residues. The ends were cut back, 1 base at V and 4 bases at J, with 14 bases in the middle. The V gene's germline CDR1 is MDHEN and CDR2 SYDVKM. These data originate in a study of CD8 T cells in Susac syndrome. It was negative isolation that provided the CD8+ and CD4+ T cells, whereas TEMRA cells were enriched by FACS. With random hexamers, reverse transcription was performed on about 0.5 to 1 ug of RNA. TCRdb itself ran the immunoSEQ multiplex PCR reads through MiXCR, one entry per CDR3 protein. The sample has about 240,000 distinct CDR3 sequences, about 96% seen once; the top ten hold less than 0.11%.

This TCR was sampled from a human donor with Susac syndrome. The V and J genes are TRBV28 and TRBJ2-7; D could derive from TRBD1 or TRBD2 (6 bases each). Sample: CD4+ T cells from PBMCs. The CDR3, as DNA: TGTGCCAGCAGTTTATTCGTAAGGGGGGCGTACGAGCAGTACTTC. Translation: CASSLFVRGAYEQYF.